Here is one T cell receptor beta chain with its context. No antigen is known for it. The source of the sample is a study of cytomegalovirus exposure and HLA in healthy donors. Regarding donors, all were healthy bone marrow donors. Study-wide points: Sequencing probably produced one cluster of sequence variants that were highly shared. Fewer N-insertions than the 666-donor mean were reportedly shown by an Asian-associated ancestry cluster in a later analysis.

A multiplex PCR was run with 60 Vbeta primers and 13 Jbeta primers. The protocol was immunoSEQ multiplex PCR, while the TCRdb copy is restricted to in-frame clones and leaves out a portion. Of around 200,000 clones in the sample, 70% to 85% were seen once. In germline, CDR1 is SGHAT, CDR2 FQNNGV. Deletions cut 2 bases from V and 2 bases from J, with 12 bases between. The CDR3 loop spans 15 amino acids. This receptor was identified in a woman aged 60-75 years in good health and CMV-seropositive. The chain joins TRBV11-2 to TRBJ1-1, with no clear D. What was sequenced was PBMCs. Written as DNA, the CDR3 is TGTGCCAGCAGCTTAAGCCCTTTGTCCAACACTGAAGCTTTCTTT. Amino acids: CASSLSPLSNTEAFF. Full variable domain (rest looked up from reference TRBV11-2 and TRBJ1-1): EAGVAQSPRYKIIEKRQSVAFWCNPISGHATLYWYQQILGQGPKLLIQFQNNGVVDDSQLPKDRFSAERLKGVDSTLKIQPAKLEDSAVYLCASSLSPLSNTEAFFGQGTRLTVV.